This T cell receptor (beta chain) was identified in a study of technical replicates of blood from several donors. Method: immunoSEQ multiplex PCR; TCRdb's copy keeps in-frame clones and lacks some. The table records under 95,000 clones, 80% to 95% of them present only once. This CDR3 has 14 residues. Germline CDR1 SGHRS, CDR2 YFSETQ. J gave up 2 bases and V 3 bases, and 3 bases lay outside the gene matches. The clonotype originates from a human donor in good health. The chain couples TRBV5-1 to TRBJ2-3, with TRBD1 matching over 7 bases. Sequences were obtained from T cells isolated from PBMCs. The DNA for the CDR3 is TGCGCCAGCAGCTCAGACAGGGCCACAGATACGCAGTATTTT. This codes for CASSSDRATDTQYF.